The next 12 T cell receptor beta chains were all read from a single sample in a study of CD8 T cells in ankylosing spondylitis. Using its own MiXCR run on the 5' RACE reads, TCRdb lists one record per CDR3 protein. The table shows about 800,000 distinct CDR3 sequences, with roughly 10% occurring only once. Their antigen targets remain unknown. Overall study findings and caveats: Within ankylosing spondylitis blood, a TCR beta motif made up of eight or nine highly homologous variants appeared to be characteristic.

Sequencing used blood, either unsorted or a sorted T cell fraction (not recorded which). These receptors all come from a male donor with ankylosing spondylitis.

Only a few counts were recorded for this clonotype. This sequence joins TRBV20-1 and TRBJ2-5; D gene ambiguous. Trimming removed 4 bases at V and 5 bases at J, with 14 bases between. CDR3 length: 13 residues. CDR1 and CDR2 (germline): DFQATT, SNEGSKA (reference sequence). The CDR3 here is CSATPRVPETQYF. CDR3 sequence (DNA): TGCAGTGCTACCCCTCGGGTTCCGGAGACCCAGTACTTC.

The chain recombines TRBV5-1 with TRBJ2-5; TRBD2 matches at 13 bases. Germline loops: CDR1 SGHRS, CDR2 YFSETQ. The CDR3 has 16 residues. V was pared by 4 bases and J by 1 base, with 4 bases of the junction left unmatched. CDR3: CASSQGLAGTQETQYF. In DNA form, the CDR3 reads TGCGCCAGCAGCCAGGGACTAGCGGGGACCCAAGAGACCCAGTACTTC.

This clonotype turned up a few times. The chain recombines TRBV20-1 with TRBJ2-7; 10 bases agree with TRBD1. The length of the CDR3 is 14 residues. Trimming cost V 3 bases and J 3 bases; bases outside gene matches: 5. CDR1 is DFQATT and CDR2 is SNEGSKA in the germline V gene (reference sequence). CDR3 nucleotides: TGCAGTGCTAGTGACAGGGGGCTGATCTACGAGCAGTACTTC. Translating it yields CSASDRGLIYEQYF.

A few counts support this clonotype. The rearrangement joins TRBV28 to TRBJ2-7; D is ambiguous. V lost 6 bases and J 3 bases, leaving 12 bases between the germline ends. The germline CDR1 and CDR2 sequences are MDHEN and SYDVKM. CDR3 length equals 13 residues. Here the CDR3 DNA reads TGTGCCAGCAGCACTGGCGGTGTCTACGAGCAGTACTTC. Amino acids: CASSTGGVYEQYF.

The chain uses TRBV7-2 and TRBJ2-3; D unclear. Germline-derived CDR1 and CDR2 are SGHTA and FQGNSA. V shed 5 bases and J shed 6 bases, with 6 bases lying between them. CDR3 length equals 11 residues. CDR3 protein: CASSIGDTQYF. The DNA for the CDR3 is TGTGCCAGCAGCATCGGCGATACGCAGTATTTT.

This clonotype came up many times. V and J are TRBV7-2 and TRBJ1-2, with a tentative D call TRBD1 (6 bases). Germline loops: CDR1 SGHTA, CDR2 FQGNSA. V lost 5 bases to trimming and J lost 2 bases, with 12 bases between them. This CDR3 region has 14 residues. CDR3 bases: TGTGCCAGCAGCCGAGACAGGCGAAACTATGGCTACACCTTC. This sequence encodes CASSRDRRNYGYTF.

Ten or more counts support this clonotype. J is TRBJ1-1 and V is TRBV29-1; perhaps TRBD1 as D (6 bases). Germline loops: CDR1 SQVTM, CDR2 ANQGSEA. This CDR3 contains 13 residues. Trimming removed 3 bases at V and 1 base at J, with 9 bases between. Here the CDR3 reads CSVEKQGNTEAFF. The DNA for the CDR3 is TGCAGCGTTGAGAAACAGGGGAACACTGAAGCTTTCTTT. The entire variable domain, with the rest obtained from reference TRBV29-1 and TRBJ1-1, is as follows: SAVISQKPSRDICQRGTSLTIQCQVDSQVTMMFWYRQQPGQSLTLIATANQGSEATYESGFVIDKFPISRPNLTFSTLTVSNMSPEDSSIYLCSVEKQGNTEAFFGQGTRLTVV.

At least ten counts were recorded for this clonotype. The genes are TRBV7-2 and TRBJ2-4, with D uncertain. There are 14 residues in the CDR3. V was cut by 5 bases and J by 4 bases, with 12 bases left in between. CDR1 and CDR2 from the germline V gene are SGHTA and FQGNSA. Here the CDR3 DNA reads TGTGCCAGCAGCGCGGTGTTGGCTAAAAACATTCAGTACTTC. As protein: CASSAVLAKNIQYF.

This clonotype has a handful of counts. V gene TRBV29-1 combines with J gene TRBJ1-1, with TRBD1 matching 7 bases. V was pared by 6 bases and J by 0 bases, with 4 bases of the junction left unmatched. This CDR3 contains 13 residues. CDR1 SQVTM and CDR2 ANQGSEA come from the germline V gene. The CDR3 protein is CSVEQGMNTEAFF. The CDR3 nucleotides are TGCAGCGTAGAACAGGGGATGAACACTGAAGCTTTCTTT.

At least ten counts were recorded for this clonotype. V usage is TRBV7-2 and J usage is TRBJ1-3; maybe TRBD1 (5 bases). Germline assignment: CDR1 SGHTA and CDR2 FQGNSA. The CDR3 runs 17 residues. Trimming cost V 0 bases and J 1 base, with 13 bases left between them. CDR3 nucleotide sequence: TGTGCCAGCAGCTTAGCCAGAGGGGCAGGGTCTGGAAACACCATATATTTT. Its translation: CASSLARGAGSGNTIYF.

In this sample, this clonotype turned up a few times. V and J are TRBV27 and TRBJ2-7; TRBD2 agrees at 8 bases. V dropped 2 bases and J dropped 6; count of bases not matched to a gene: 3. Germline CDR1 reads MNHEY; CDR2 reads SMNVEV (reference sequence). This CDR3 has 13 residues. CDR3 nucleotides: TGTGCCAGCAGTTTAGAGCGGGAGCTCGAGCAGTACTTC. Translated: CASSLERELEQYF.

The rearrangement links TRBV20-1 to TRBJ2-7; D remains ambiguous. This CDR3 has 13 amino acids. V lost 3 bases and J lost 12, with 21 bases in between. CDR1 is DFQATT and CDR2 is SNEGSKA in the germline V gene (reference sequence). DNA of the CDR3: TGCAGTGCTAGTAAAGCCCCTGATGCCCCGCGGTACTTC. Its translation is CSASKAPDAPRYF.